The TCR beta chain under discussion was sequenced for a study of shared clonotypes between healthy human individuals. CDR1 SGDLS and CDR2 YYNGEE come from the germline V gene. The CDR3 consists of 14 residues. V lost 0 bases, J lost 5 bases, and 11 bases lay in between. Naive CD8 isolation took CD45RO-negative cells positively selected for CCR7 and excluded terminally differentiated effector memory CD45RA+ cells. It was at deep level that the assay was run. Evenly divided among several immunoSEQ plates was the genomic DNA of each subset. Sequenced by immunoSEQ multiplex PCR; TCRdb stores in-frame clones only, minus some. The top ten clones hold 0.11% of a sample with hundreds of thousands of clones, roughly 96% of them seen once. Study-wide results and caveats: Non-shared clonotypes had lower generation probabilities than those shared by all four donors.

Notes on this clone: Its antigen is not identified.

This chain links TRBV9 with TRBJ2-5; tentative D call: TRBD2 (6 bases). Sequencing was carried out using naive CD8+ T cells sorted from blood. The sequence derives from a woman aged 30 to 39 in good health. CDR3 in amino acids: CASSVGGGTETQYF. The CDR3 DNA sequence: TGTGCCAGCAGCGTAGGGGGCGGGACGGAGACCCAGTACTTC.